This T cell receptor (beta chain) was sequenced during a study of blood T cell repertoires in COVID-19. Overall study context: PBMCs, B-cell-depleted T cells, or T cells provided the cDNA or gDNA that made up the material.

As handled by the study authors: Reference gene primers were amplified, and this amplification served to estimate nucleated cell counts. The method was immunoSEQ multiplex PCR; TCRdb's version includes in-frame clones alone and lacks a portion of them. That table supplies the V and J calls and clone size; D and trimming were determined from the DNA. This sample has some 74,000 clones, with roughly 80% found just once. Germline CDR1 SGHRS, CDR2 YFSETQ. V was cut by 5 bases and J by 2 bases, with 12 bases left in between. The CDR3 consists of 14 residues. Sequencing was performed on peripheral blood. The chain carries TRBV5-1 and TRBJ2-3; tentatively, D is TRBD2 (5 bases). This TCR came from a woman at least 80 years old with active or convalescent COVID-19. The CDR3 is CASSSGKVTDTQYF. CDR3 DNA sequence: TGCGCCAGCAGTTCCGGGAAGGTCACAGATACGCAGTATTTT.